This T cell receptor beta chain appears in the sequencing data of a study of beta chain features in type 1 diabetes. Points from the study as a whole: Patients showed naive, central memory and Treg TCRB repertoires that appeared more similar than those of healthy donors. These data did not resolve whether HLA type affects TCRB rearrangement.

Markers CD45RO/CCR7/CD25/CD127/CD95/CD27 served to sort CD4+ naive, central memory, regulatory and stem cell-like memory cells. V gave up 0 bases and J gave up 5 bases, with 11 bases separating them. The germline V gene encodes CDR1 KGHSH and CDR2 LQKENI. This CDR3 is 15 amino acids long. A note on this clone: Its antigen is unidentified.

All of the isolated RNA was reverse transcribed, so expressed TCRB transcripts were sequenced. The repertoire was sequenced with immunoSEQ multiplex PCR; TCRdb's copy has only in-frame clones and lacks some. The data hold 600,000 to 650,000 clones, with roughly 16% observed a single time. The V gene is TRBV18, the J gene TRBJ1-3; D perhaps matches TRBD1 (5 bases). The TCR originated in a man in his late teens or twenties in good health. Sequenced: naive CD4+ T cells from blood. CDR3 DNA: TGTGCCAGCTCACCACCGGCCCAGGGAAGAAACACCATATATTTT. Translated, it gives CASSPPAQGRNTIYF. Full variable domain (missing parts from reference TRBV18 and TRBJ1-3): NAGVMQNPRHLVRRRGQEARLRCSPMKGHSHVYWYRQLPEEGLKFMVYLQKENIIDESGMPKERFSAEFPKEGPSILRIQQVVRGDSAAYFCASSPPAQGRNTIYFGEGSWLTVV.